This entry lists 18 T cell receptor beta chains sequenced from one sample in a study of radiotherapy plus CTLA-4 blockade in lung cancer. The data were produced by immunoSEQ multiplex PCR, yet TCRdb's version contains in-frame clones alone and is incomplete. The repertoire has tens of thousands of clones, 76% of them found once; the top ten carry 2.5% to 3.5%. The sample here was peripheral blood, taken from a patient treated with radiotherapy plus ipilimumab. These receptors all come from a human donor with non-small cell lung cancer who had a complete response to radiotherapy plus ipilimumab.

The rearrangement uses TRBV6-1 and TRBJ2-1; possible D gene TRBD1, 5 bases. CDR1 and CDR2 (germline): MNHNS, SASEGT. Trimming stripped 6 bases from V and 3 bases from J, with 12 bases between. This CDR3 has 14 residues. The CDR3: CASRGGANYNEQFF. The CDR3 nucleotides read TGTGCCAGCAGAGGTGGGGCCAACTACAATGAGCAGTTCTTC.

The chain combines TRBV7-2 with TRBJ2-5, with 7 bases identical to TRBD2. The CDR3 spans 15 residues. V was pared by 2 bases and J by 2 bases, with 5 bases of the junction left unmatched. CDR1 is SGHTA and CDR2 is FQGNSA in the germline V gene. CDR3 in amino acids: CASSLSRGIQETQYF. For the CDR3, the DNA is TGTGCCAGCAGCTTATCGCGGGGGATACAAGAGACCCAGTACTTC. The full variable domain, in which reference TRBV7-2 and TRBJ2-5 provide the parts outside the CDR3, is GAGVSQSPSNKVTEKGKDVELRCDPISGHTALYWYRQSLGQGLEFLIYFQGNSAPDKSGLPSDRFSAERTGGSVSTLTIQRTQQEDSAVYLCASSLSRGIQETQYFGPGTRLLVL.

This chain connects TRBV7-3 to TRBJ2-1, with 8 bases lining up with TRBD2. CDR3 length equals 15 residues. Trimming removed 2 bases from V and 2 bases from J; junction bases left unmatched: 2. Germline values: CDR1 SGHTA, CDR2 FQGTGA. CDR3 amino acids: CASSLLAGAYNEQFF. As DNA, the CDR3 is TGTGCCAGCAGCTTACTAGCGGGCGCCTACAATGAGCAGTTCTTC.

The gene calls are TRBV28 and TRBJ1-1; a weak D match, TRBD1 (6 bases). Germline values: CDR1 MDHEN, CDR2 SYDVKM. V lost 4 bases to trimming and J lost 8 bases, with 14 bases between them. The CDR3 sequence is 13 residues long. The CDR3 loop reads CASSYFGGAEAFF. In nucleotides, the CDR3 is TGTGCCAGCAGTTACTTTGGGGGGGCGGAAGCTTTCTTT.

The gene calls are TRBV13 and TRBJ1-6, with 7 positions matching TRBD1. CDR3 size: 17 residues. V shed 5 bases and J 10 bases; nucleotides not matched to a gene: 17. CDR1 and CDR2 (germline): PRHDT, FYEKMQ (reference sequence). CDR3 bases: TGTGCCAGCAGCCAACGGAAGGGGGCCAGAGTAGACTCACCCCTCCACTTT. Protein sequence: CASSQRKGARVDSPLHF.

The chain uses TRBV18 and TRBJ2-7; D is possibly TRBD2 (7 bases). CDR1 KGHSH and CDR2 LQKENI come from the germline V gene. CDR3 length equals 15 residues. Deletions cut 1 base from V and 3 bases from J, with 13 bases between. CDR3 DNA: TGTGCCAGCTCACCACGGGCGGGGGACAACTACGAGCAGTACTTC. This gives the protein CASSPRAGDNYEQYF.

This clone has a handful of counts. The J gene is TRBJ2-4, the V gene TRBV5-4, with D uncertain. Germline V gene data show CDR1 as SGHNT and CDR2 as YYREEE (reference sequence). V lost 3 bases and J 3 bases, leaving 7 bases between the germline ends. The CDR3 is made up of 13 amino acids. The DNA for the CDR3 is TGTGCCAGCAGCTCCCCAGGCAAAAACATTCAGTACTTC. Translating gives CASSSPGKNIQYF.

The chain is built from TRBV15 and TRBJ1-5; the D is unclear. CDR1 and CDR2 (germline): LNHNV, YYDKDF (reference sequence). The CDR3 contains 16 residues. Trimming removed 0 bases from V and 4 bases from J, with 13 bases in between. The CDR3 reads CATSRDPGFGNQPQHF. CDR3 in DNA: TGTGCCACCAGCAGAGACCCCGGGTTTGGTAATCAGCCCCAGCATTTT. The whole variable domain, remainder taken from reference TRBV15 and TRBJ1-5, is DAMVIQNPRYQVTQFGKPVTLSCSQTLNHNVMYWYQQKSSQAPKLLFHYYDKDFNNEADTPDNFQSRRPNTSFCFLDIRSPGLGDTAMYLCATSRDPGFGNQPQHFGDGTRLSIL.

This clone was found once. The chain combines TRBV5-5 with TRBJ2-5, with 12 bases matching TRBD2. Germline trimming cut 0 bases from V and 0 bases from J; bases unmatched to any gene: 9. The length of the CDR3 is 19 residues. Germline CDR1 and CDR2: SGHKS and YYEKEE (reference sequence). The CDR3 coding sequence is TGTGCCAGCAGCTTGGTCGGACTAGCGGGGAGAAGATACCAAGAGACCCAGTACTTC. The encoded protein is CASSLVGLAGRRYQETQYF. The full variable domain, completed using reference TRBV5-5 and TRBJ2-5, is DAGVTQSPTHLIKTRGQQVTLRCSPISGHKSVSWYQQVLGQGPQFIFQYYEKEERGRGNFPDRFSARQFPNYSSELNVNALLLGDSALYLCASSLVGLAGRRYQETQYFGPGTRLLVL.

CDR3 region: CAWSVQGGYGYTF. CDR3 DNA: TGTGCCTGGAGTGTCCAGGGGGGATATGGCTACACCTTC. The chain joins TRBV30 to TRBJ1-2; TRBD1 matches 7 bases. CDR3 length: 13 residues. Trimming cost V 0 bases and J 5 bases; bases outside gene matches: 3. The germline V gene encodes CDR1 GTSNPN and CDR2 SVGIG (reference sequence).

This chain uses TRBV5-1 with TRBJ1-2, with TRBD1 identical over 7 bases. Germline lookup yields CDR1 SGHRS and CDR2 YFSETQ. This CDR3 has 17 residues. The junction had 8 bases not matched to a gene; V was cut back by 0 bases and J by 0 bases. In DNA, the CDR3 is TGCGCCAGCAGCTTGGATGGCAGGGGGACAGCTAACTATGGCTACACCTTC. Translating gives CASSLDGRGTANYGYTF.

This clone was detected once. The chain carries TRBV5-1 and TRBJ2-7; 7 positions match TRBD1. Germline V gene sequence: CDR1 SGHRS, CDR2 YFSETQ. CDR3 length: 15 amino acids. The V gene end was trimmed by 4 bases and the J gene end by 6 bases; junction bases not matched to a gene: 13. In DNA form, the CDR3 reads TGCGCCAGCAGCCCAAGAGCAGAGGGGGCCCTCGAGCAGTACTTC. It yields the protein CASSPRAEGALEQYF.

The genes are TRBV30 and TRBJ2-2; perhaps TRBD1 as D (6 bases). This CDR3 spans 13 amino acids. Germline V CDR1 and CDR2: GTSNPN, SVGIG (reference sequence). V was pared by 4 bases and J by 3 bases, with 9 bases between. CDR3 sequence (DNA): TGTGCCTGGATCACAGGGTACACCGGGGAGCTGTTTTTT. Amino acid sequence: CAWITGYTGELFF. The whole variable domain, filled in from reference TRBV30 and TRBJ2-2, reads SQTIHQWPATLVQPVGSPLSLECTVEGTSNPNLYWYRQAAGRGLQLLFYSVGIGQISSEVPQNLSASRPQDRQFILSSKKLLLSDSGFYLCAWITGYTGELFFGEGSRLTVL.

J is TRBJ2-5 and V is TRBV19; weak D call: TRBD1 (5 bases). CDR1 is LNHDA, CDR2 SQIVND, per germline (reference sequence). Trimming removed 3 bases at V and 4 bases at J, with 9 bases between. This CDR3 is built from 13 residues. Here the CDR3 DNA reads TGTGCCAGTAGTATCATCCAGGGAGAGACCCAGTACTTC. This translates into CASSIIQGETQYF.

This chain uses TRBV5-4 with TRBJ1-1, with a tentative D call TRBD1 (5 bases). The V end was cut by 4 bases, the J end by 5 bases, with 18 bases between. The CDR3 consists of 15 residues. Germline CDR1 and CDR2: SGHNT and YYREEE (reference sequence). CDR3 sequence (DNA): TGTGCCAGCAGCCCTACTCCGACAGTTGGGACTGAAGCTTTCTTT. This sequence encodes CASSPTPTVGTEAFF.

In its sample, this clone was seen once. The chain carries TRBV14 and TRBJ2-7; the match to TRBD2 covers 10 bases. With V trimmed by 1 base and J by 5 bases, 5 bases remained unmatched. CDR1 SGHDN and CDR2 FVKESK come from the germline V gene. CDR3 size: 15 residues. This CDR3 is CASSQVAAGGHEQYF. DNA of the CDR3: TGTGCCAGCAGCCAAGTTGCAGCGGGAGGGCACGAGCAGTACTTC.

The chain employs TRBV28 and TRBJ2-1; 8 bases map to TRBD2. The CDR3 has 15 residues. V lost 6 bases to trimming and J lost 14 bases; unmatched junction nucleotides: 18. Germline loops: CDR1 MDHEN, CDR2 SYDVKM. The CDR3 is CASSLDLGVAGGEFF. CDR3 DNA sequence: TGTGCCAGCAGCCTTGATCTAGGGGTGGCGGGAGGAGAGTTCTTC.

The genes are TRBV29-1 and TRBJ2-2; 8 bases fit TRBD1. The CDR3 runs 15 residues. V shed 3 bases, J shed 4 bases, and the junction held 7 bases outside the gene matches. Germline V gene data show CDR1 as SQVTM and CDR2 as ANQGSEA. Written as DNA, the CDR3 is TGCAGCGTTGAGCGTGGGCAGGGGGCCACCGGGGAGCTGTTTTTT. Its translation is CSVERGQGATGELFF.